These 13 T cell receptor beta chains share one sample of origin, sequenced in a study of blood T cell repertoires in COVID-19. Data came from immunoSEQ multiplex PCR; TCRdb stores just in-frame clones and leaves some out. Seen here are some 48,000 clones, around 84% observed once, and the top ten hold about 2.8%. What was sequenced was peripheral blood. All receptors derive from an elderly woman with COVID-19, enrolled during active disease.

The chain combines TRBV5-4 with TRBJ2-7, with D perhaps TRBD2 (5 bases). Germline V gives CDR1 SGHNT, CDR2 YYREEE (reference sequence). The CDR3 length is 14 residues. Trimming removed 9 bases from V and 2 bases from J, with 18 bases in between. DNA of the CDR3: TGTGCCACCCAGCCGGGGTACGGGGCCTACGAGCAGTACTTC. Protein: CATQPGYGAYEQYF.

The rearrangement joins TRBV7-9 to TRBJ1-1; TRBD1 aligns across 9 bases. Losses at the gene ends were 5 bases for V and 1 base for J; bases not matched to a gene: 11. Germline CDR1 is SEHNR and CDR2 is FQNEAQ (reference sequence). CDR3 length: 17 residues. The CDR3 is CASSPPSQGARNTEAFF. CDR3 nucleotides: TGTGCCAGCAGCCCCCCCTCACAGGGGGCAAGGAACACTGAAGCTTTCTTT.

With respect to this clone: One end of the junction fails to match germline, which may point to a read error. This sequence joins TRBV7-7 and TRBJ1-4; tentative D call: TRBD1 (5 bases). Germline assignment: CDR1 SSHAT and CDR2 FNYEAQ (reference sequence). This CDR3 region has 15 residues. The CDR3 loop is CASSLGAGINEKLFF. CDR3 DNA sequence: TGTGCTAGCAGCTTAGGGGCAGGGATAAATGAAAAACTGTTTTTT.

The rearrangement joins TRBV28 to TRBJ1-2, with D uncertain. Per germline, CDR1 MDHEN and CDR2 SYDVKM. Between the trimmed V and J ends, which lost 1 base and 8 bases, there was a span of 11 bases. This CDR3 has 13 residues. CDR3 sequence: CASSLSRARGYTF. The DNA of the CDR3 is TGTGCCAGCAGTTTATCGAGGGCGCGAGGCTACACCTTC.

The chain employs TRBV6-5 and TRBJ2-7, with 8 bases lining up with TRBD1. The CDR3 loop spans 15 amino acids. The V gene end was trimmed by 5 bases and the J gene end by 1 base; junction bases not matched to a gene: 7. Per the germline V gene, CDR1 is MNHEY and CDR2 is SVGAGI. CDR3 residues: CASSPRTGLSYEQYF. CDR3 coding DNA: TGTGCCAGCAGTCCGCGGACAGGGCTTTCCTACGAGCAGTACTTC.

Regarding this clone: At one boundary the junction diverges from the germline segment, which might be a read error. The chain carries TRBV7-7 and TRBJ2-2; D is unclear. CDR1 is SSHAT and CDR2 is FNYEAQ in the germline V gene (reference sequence). This CDR3 comprises 14 residues. The CDR3 sequence: CASSLTPNTGELFF. The CDR3 DNA reads TGTGCTAGCAGCCTGACACCGAACACCGGGGAGCTGTTTTTT.

J is TRBJ1-2 and V is TRBV24-1; no definite D call. The CDR3 covers 15 residues. The V end was cut by 0 bases, the J end by 4 bases, with 11 bases between. Germline loops: CDR1 KGHDR, CDR2 SFDVKD. The DNA for the CDR3 is TGTGCCACCAGTGATTTGAATGGCGGGGTCTATGGCTACACCTTC. It encodes CATSDLNGGVYGYTF.

This CDR3 reads CSVIEGAGSHSYEQYF. The CDR3 nucleotides are TGCAGCGTGATCGAGGGGGCGGGGTCTCACTCCTACGAGCAGTACTTC. This sequence joins TRBV29-1 and TRBJ2-7; tentative D call: TRBD1 (7 bases). The V and J ends lost 6 bases and 0 bases respectively, with 21 bases between them. The germline V gene encodes CDR1 SQVTM and CDR2 ANQGSEA. This CDR3 has 16 amino acids.

This clone was picked up a small number of times. This chain links TRBV27 with TRBJ2-2; 7 positions match TRBD1. Trimming took 5 bases from V and 6 from J; bases not matched to a gene: 6. Germline CDR1 is MNHEY and CDR2 is SMNVEV (reference sequence). The CDR3 is 14 residues long. For the CDR3, the DNA is TGTGCCAGCAGTCCACCGACAGGGCCCGGGGAGCTGTTTTTT. Encoded protein: CASSPPTGPGELFF.

This chain joins TRBV19 and TRBJ2-1; 8 bases agree with TRBD2. The CDR3 has 15 residues. The germline CDR1 and CDR2 sequences are LNHDA and SQIVND (reference sequence). J lost 10 bases, V lost 6 bases, and 14 bases had no gene match. The CDR3 DNA reads as TGTGCCAGTAGGGGGTCGGGGGGGACGATGAGAGAGCAGTTCTTC. This translates into CASRGSGGTMREQFF. Complete variable domain (other parts from reference TRBV19 and TRBJ2-1): DGGITQSPKYLFRKEGQNVTLSCEQNLNHDAMYWYRQDPGQGLRLIYYSQIVNDFQKGDIAEGYSVSREKKESFPLTVTSAQKNPTAFYLCASRGSGGTMREQFFGPGTRLTVL.

The chain carries TRBV19 and TRBJ2-2, with 8 positions matching TRBD1. The CDR3 contains 18 residues. V lost 6 bases, J lost 0 bases, and 12 bases stayed unmatched. CDR1 LNHDA and CDR2 SQIVND come from the germline V gene (reference sequence). The DNA for the CDR3 is TGTGCCAGTAGCGTTAGAGGCCAGGGGGCCGCGAACACCGGGGAGCTGTTTTTT. It is translated as CASSVRGQGAANTGELFF.

The chain links TRBV6-1 to TRBJ1-5; 8 nucleotides line up with TRBD1. This CDR3 spans 14 amino acids. The J segment lost 7 bases and the V segment lost 2 bases, leaving 4 bases of the junction unmatched. CDR1 MNHNS and CDR2 SASEGT come from the germline V gene. This chain's CDR3 is CASSESGGRQPQHF. The CDR3 bases are TGTGCCAGCAGTGAATCAGGGGGCCGGCAGCCCCAGCATTTT.

The rearrangement uses TRBV24-1 and TRBJ2-7, with 7 bases fitting TRBD2. Germline values: CDR1 KGHDR, CDR2 SFDVKD. V shed 0 bases and J 4 bases; nucleotides not matched to a gene: 5. This CDR3 is 15 amino acids long. The CDR3 loop reads CATSDLQAGRYEQYF. DNA for the CDR3: TGTGCCACCAGTGATTTGCAAGCCGGGAGGTACGAGCAGTACTTC.